This TCR beta chain was recovered during a study of cytomegalovirus exposure and HLA in healthy donors. Overall study results and limits: TCR beta V segments were, for the most part, productive about 87% or about 30% of the time in an earlier analysis. For presence/absence analyses, sequencing depth was assumed to be roughly uniform across donors.

Details on this clone: What it recognizes is unknown.

A multiplex PCR was run with 60 Vbeta primers and 13 Jbeta primers. Sequencing was performed with immunoSEQ multiplex PCR; in TCRdb, only in-frame clones are kept and a portion is missing. The profile covers some 80,000 clones, with approximately 60% appearing a single time and 3.5% to 4.5% taken by the ten largest. The CDR3 covers 15 residues. Germline CDR1 and CDR2: SGHTA and FQGTGA. The ends lost 4 bases at V and 3 bases at J; junction bases unmatched: 5. The sequencing sample was made of PBMCs. The source of this sequence is a male donor in good health and CMV-seropositive. The V and J genes are TRBV7-3 and TRBJ2-5; 10 bases are a match to TRBD2. The CDR3 reads CASSSHGLAEETQYF. CDR3 nucleotide sequence: TGTGCCAGCAGCTCACACGGACTAGCGGAAGAGACCCAGTACTTC.